The present T cell receptor beta chain was sequenced within a study of blood T cells in healthy people across ages. Alongside a J-beta primer mix, a sample-barcoded 5' primer served in a second PCR lasting 7 to 11 cycles. TCRdb itself ran the 5' RACE reads through MiXCR, one entry per CDR3 protein. The repertoire consists of about 1.1 million distinct CDR3 sequences, with roughly two fifths occurring once and the leading ten covering about an eighth. The germline gives CDR1 SEHNR, CDR2 FQNEAQ (reference sequence). This CDR3 is 17 amino acids long. Only one count was recorded for this clonotype. One end of the junction varies from germline; a read error may be responsible.

This receptor was obtained from a man aged 18 to 30 in good health. Sequenced: blood. The genes are TRBV7-9 and TRBJ1-6; the D is unclear. The CDR3 reads CASSLAIPEGYNSPPHF. DNA for the CDR3: TGTGCCAGCAGCTTAGCGATCCCAGAAGGCTATAATTCACCCCCCCACTTT.